This T cell receptor beta chain was profiled in a study of T cell repertoires in cytomegalovirus infection. Overall study context: Shared public TCR beta signatures pointed to both CMV infection and a matching HLA type. The study, taken as a whole, reports: Totalled public TCR beta family frequency picked out people who carried CMV plus the relevant HLA. HLA-C-restricted CMV-specific TCR beta clonotypes prevailed in the ex vivo response.

The CDR3 loop spans 17 amino acids. Germline loops: CDR1 MNHNS, CDR2 SASEGT. The V end lost 1 base, the J end lost 2 bases, and 17 bases lay between the germline ends. TCRdb reanalysed the reads using MiXCR and keeps one entry per CDR3 protein. Of approximately 500,000 distinct CDR3 sequences listed, around 10% were seen once; the top ten hold roughly 10%. The table lists this clonotype with many counts. Antigen: not known. The sequenced sample was PBMCs. The J gene is TRBJ1-2, the V gene TRBV6-1; D possibly corresponds to TRBD1 (6 bases). The clonotype originates from a human donor in good health (CMV status not recorded). Some clones in this sample may be carry-over from other donors' samples. Written as DNA, the CDR3 is TGTGCCAGCAGTGAAGTAGGAGGGTGGGGGCAGAACTATGGCTACACCTTC. It specifies CASSEVGGWGQNYGYTF.